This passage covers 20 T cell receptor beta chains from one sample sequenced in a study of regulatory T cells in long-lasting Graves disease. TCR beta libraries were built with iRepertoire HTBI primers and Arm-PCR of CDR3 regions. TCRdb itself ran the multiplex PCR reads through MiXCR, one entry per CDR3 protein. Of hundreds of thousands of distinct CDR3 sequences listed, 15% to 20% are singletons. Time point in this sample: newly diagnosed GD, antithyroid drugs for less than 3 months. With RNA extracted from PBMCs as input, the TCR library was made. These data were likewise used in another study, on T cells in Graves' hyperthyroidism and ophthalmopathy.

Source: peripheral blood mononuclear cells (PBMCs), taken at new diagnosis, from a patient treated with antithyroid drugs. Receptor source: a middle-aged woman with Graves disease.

DNA for the CDR3: TGCAGTGCTAGAGATCCCACTAGCGGGGGGACAGAGACCCAGTACTTC. It encodes CSARDPTSGGTETQYF. This chain uses TRBV20-1 with TRBJ2-5; 12 bases match TRBD2. Trimming took 0 bases from V and 4 from J; bases not matched to a gene: 6. The CDR3 consists of 16 residues. Germline-derived CDR1 and CDR2 are DFQATT and SNEGSKA (reference sequence).

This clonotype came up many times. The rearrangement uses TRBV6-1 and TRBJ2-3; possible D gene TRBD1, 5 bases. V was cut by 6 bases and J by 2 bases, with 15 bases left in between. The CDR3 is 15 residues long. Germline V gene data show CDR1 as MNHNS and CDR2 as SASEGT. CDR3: CASSYRDSFTDTQYF. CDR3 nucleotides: TGTGCCAGCAGCTATCGTGACAGTTTCACAGATACGCAGTATTTT.

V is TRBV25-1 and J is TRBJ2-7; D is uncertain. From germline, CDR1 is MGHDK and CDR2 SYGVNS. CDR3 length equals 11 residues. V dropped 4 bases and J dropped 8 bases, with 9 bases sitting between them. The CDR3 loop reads CASSVREKQYF. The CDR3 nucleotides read TGTGCCAGCAGTGTTCGAGAGAAGCAGTACTTC.

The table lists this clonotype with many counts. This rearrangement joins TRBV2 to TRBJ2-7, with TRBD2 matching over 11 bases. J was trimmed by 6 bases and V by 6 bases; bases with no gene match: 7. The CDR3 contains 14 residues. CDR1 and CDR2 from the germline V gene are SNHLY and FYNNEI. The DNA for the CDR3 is TGTGCCAGCAGCGGTCCCGGGACTAGCGGCGAGCAGTACTTC. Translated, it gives CASSGPGTSGEQYF.

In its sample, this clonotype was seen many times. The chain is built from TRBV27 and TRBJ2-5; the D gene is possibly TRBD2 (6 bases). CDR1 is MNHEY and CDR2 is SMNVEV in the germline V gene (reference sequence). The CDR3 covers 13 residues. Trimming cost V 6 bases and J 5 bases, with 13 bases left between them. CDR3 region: CASSQTSWETQYF. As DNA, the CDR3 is TGTGCCAGCAGCCAGACTAGTTGGGAGACCCAGTACTTC.

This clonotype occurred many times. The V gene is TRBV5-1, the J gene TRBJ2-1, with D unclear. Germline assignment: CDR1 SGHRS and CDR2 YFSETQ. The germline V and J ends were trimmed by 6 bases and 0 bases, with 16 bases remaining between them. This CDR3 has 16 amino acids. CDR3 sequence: CASTPAPLSSYNEQFF. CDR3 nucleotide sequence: TGCGCCAGCACCCCGGCCCCCTTGAGCTCCTACAATGAGCAGTTCTTC.

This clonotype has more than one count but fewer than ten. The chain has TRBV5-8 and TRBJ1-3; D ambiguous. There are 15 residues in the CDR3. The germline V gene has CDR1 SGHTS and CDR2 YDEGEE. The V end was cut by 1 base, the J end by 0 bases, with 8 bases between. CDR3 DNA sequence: TGTGCCAGCAGCTTGACGCCCTTCTCTGGAAACACCATATATTTT. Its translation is CASSLTPFSGNTIYF.

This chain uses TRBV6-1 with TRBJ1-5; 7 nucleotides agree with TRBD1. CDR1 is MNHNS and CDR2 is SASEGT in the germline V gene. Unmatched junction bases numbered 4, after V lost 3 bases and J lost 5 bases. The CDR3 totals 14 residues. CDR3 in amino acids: CASSEKQGYQPQHF. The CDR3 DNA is TGTGCCAGCAGTGAGAAACAGGGGTATCAGCCCCAGCATTTT.

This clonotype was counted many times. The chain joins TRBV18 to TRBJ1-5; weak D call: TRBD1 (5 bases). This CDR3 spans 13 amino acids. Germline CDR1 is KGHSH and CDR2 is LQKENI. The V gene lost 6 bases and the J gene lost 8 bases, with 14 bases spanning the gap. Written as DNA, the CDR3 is TGTGCCAGCTCGCTCGGCCAGGGAGAGCCCCAGCATTTT. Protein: CASSLGQGEPQHF.

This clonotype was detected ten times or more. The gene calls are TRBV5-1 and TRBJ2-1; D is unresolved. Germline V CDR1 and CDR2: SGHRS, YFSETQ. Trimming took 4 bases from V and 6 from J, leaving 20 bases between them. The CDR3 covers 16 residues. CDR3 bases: TGCGCCAGCAGCCACTCAATCGGGCAGGCTGGCAATGAGCAGTTCTTC. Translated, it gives CASSHSIGQAGNEQFF.

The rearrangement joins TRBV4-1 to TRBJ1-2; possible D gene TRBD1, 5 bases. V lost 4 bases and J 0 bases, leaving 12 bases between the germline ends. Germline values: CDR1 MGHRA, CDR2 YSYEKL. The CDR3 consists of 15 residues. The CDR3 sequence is CASSLPAGSNYGYTF. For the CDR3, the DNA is TGCGCCAGCAGCCTCCCGGCAGGGTCTAACTATGGCTACACCTTC.

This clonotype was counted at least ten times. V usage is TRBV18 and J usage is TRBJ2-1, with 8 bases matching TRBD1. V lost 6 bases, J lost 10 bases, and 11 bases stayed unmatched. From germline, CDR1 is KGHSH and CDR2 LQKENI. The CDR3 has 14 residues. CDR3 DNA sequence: TGTGCCAGCTCCCCCAAGGACAGGGCGCACGAGCAGTTCTTC. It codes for CASSPKDRAHEQFF.

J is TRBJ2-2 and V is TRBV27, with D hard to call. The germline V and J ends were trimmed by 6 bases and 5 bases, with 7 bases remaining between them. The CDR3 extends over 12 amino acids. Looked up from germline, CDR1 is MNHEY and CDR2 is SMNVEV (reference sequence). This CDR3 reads CASRAGTGELFF. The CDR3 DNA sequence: TGTGCCAGCAGGGCCGGGACCGGGGAGCTGTTTTTT.

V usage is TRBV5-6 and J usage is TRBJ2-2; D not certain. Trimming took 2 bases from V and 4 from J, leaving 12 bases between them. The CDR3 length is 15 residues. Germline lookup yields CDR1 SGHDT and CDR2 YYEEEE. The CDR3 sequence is CASSLSRIPTGELFF. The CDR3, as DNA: TGTGCCAGCAGCTTATCCAGGATACCCACCGGGGAGCTGTTTTTT.

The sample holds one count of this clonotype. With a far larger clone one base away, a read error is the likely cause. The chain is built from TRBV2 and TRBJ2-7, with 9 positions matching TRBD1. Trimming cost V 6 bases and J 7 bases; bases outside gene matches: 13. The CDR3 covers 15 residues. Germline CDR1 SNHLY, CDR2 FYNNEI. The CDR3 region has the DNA TGTGCCAGCAGAACCACAGGGGGCATCGGCAATGAGCAGTACTTC. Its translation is CASRTTGGIGNEQYF.

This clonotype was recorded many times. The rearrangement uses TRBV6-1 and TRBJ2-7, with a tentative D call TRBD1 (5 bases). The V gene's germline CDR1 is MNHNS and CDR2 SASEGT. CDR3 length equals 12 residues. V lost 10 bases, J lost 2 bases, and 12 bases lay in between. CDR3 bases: TGTGCCACCGCCCAGGGAACCTACGAGCAGTACTTC. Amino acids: CATAQGTYEQYF.

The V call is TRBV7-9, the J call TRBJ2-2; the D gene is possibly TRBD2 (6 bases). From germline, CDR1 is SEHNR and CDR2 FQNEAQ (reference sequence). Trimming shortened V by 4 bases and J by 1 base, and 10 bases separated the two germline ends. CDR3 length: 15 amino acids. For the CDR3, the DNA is TGTGCCAGCAGCTCCAAGCGGGTGAACACCGGGGAGCTGTTTTTT. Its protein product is CASSSKRVNTGELFF.

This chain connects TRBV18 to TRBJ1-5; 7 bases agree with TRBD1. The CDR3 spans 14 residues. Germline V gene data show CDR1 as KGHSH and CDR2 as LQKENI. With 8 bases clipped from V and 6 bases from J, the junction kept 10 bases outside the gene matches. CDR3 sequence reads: CASNYDDRVQPQHF. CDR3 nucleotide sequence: TGTGCCAGCAACTACGACGACAGGGTTCAGCCCCAGCATTTT. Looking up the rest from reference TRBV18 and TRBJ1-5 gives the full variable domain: NAGVMQNPRHLVRRRGQEARLRCSPMKGHSHVYWYRQLPEEGLKFMVYLQKENIIDESGMPKERFSAEFPKEGPSILRIQQVVRGDSAAYFCASNYDDRVQPQHFGDGTRLSIL.

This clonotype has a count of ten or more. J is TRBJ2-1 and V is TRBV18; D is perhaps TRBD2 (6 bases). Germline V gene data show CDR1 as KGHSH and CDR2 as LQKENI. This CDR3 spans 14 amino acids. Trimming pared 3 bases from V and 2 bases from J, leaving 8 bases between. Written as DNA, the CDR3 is TGTGCCAGCTCACCGTGGGGGGCCTACAATGAGCAGTTCTTC. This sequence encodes CASSPWGAYNEQFF.

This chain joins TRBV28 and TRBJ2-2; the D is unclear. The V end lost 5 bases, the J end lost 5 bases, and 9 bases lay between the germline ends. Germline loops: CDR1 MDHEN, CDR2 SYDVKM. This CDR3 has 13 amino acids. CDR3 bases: TGTGCCAGCAGTGGGGTTCTGACCGGGGAGCTGTTTTTT. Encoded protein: CASSGVLTGELFF.